Each of the 18 T cell receptor beta chains below was sequenced from the same sample in a study of spatial heterogeneity in lung cancer. TCRdb recomputed calls from the 5' RACE reads with MiXCR, one row per CDR3 protein. Of roughly 15,000 distinct CDR3 sequences detected, about 19% appear once; the ten largest clones hold 6.2%. The time point: blood at routine non-recurrence follow-up after resection. Sequenced here: PBMCs, sampled at follow-up. The receptors were sampled from a male donor with early-stage non-small cell lung cancer.

This clonotype was detected many times. The chain employs TRBV5-6 and TRBJ2-2; a possible D gene is TRBD1 (6 bases). This CDR3 has 19 residues. V lost 3 bases and J lost 1, with 22 bases in between. Germline V gene lookup returns CDR1 SGHDT and CDR2 YYEEEE. This CDR3 reads CASSSVVDSRRRNTGELFF. The CDR3 coding sequence is TGTGCCAGCAGCTCGGTCGTGGACAGCAGACGACGGAACACCGGGGAGCTGTTTTTT.

The chain is built from TRBV11-1 and TRBJ1-2, with TRBD1 identical over 10 bases. The germline V gene has CDR1 SGHAT and CDR2 FQDESV (reference sequence). This CDR3 comprises 15 residues. The V gene end was trimmed by 3 bases and the J gene end by 6 bases; junction bases not matched to a gene: 7. The CDR3 bases are TGTGCCAGCAGCTTCCTCGGACAGGGGGGGCATGGCTACACCTTC. Residues: CASSFLGQGGHGYTF.

In this sample, this clonotype turned up a few times. The V call is TRBV5-1, the J call TRBJ2-5, with D tentatively TRBD1 (5 bases). This CDR3 is 13 amino acids long. V was trimmed by 2 bases and J by 2 bases, leaving 7 bases between them. Germline V gene data show CDR1 as SGHRS and CDR2 as YFSETQ. CDR3 amino acids: CASSFGAQETQYF. CDR3 nucleotide sequence: TGCGCCAGCAGCTTTGGGGCACAAGAGACCCAGTACTTC.

Judged by abundance, this clonotype is medium-sized. V and J are TRBV20-1 and TRBJ2-5; 10 positions agree with TRBD1. The CDR3 length is 15 residues. Per the germline V gene, CDR1 is DFQATT and CDR2 is SNEGSKA (reference sequence). CDR3 bases: TGCAGCTGGGGTGACAGGGGGCATATCCAAGAGACCCAGTACTTC. The encoded protein is CSWGDRGHIQETQYF.

This clonotype was seen many times. The gene calls are TRBV7-2 and TRBJ2-5, with D possibly TRBD2 on 5 matching bases. Looked up from germline, CDR1 is SGHTA and CDR2 is FQGNSA. CDR3 size: 16 residues. Trimming shortened V by 5 bases and J by 2 bases, and 18 bases separated the two germline ends. This CDR3 is CASSPGSLTHQETQYF. Written as DNA, the CDR3 is TGTGCCAGCAGCCCGGGGTCTCTGACGCATCAAGAGACCCAGTACTTC.

The rearrangement joins TRBV7-3 to TRBJ2-4, with TRBD1 matching 7 bases. J lost 2 bases, V lost 0 bases, and 10 bases had no gene match. The CDR3 spans 18 residues. Germline assignment: CDR1 SGHTA and CDR2 FQGTGA. The CDR3 DNA sequence: TGTGCCAGCAGCTTAACTTCTGGGACGGACAGGACCAAAAACATTCAGTACTTC. As protein: CASSLTSGTDRTKNIQYF.

The chain couples TRBV4-2 to TRBJ2-3, with TRBD2 as a possible D gene (6 bases). The CDR3 has 16 residues. Germline V CDR1 and CDR2: LGHNA, YNFKEQ. V was trimmed by 0 bases and J by 1 base, leaving 11 bases between them. In DNA form, the CDR3 reads TGTGCCAGCAGCCAAGAAAAAGTAGCGGGCACAGATACGCAGTATTTT. It specifies CASSQEKVAGTDTQYF.

This clonotype has only a few counts. V and J are TRBV6-5 and TRBJ2-7; D might be TRBD1 (6 bases). Trimming stripped 4 bases from V and 9 bases from J, with 16 bases between. This CDR3 has 13 residues. CDR1 is MNHEY, CDR2 SVGAGI, per germline. The CDR3 sequence is CASSSPGAGRQYF. CDR3 DNA sequence: TGTGCCAGCAGTTCCCCAGGGGCCGGTCGGCAGTACTTC.

This clonotype is deemed medium-sized. The chain links TRBV14 to TRBJ2-7, with D tentatively TRBD1 or TRBD2 (5 bases each). The V and J ends lost 8 bases and 3 bases respectively, with 17 bases between them. The CDR3 extends over 14 amino acids. CDR1 is SGHDN and CDR2 is FVKESK in the germline V gene. The CDR3 DNA is TGTGCCAGCCTAAACGGGGCCAGCAACTACGAGCAGTACTTC. Its translation is CASLNGASNYEQYF.

The table lists this clonotype with many counts. V gene TRBV4-2 combines with J gene TRBJ1-1; D call uncertain. The V gene lost 1 base and the J gene lost 11 bases, with 8 bases spanning the gap. The germline V gene has CDR1 LGHNA and CDR2 YNFKEQ. The CDR3 is made up of 11 amino acids. Here the CDR3 DNA reads TGTGCCAGCAGCCAAGGAAGCGCTGCTTTCTTT. This translates into CASSQGSAAFF.

The chain links TRBV20-1 to TRBJ2-3, with 8 bases matching TRBD1. J gave up 6 bases and V 1 base, and 6 bases lay outside the gene matches. From germline, CDR1 is DFQATT and CDR2 SNEGSKA (reference sequence). The CDR3 has 14 residues. Written as DNA, the CDR3 is TGCAGTGCTAGAGGGCAGGGGGCTGTTGATACGCAGTATTTT. Protein: CSARGQGAVDTQYF.

The genes are TRBV2 and TRBJ1-1; D gene ambiguous. V shed 6 bases and J shed 5 bases, with 13 bases lying between them. The CDR3 spans 13 residues. Per the germline V gene, CDR1 is SNHLY and CDR2 is FYNNEI. The CDR3 DNA follows: TGTGCCAGCAGACACAGCCAAGGGACTGAAGCTTTCTTT. Protein sequence: CASRHSQGTEAFF. The whole variable domain, remainder taken from reference TRBV2 and TRBJ1-1, is EPEVTQTPSHQVTQMGQEVILRCVPISNHLYFYWYRQILGQKVEFLVSFYNNEISEKSEIFDDQFSVERPDGSNFTLKIRSTKLEDSAMYFCASRHSQGTEAFFGQGTRLTVV.

This clonotype was seen ten or more times. The chain couples TRBV5-6 to TRBJ2-7; 7 nucleotides match TRBD1. CDR1 and CDR2 (germline): SGHDT, YYEEEE. With V trimmed by 4 bases and J by 3 bases, 7 bases remained unmatched. The CDR3 runs 14 residues. The CDR3 nucleotides read TGTGCCAGCAGCCAACCACAGGGGAACTACGAGCAGTACTTC. Its protein is CASSQPQGNYEQYF.

V and J are TRBV7-2 and TRBJ1-1; D may be TRBD1 (6 bases). The V end lost 8 bases, the J end lost 0 bases, and 10 bases lay between the germline ends. The CDR3 is 13 amino acids. CDR1 is SGHTA and CDR2 is FQGNSA in the germline V gene. The CDR3, as DNA: TGTGCCAGCGCGGGGGCCATGAACACTGAAGCTTTCTTT. It is translated as CASAGAMNTEAFF. Together with reference TRBV7-2 and TRBJ1-1, the CDR3 gives the full variable domain: GAGVSQSPSNKVTEKGKDVELRCDPISGHTALYWYRQSLGQGLEFLIYFQGNSAPDKSGLPSDRFSAERTGGSVSTLTIQRTQQEDSAVYLCASAGAMNTEAFFGQGTRLTVV.

The V and J genes are TRBV14 and TRBJ1-4; D is unclear. The CDR3 is made up of 13 amino acids. The V gene's germline CDR1 is SGHDN and CDR2 FVKESK. V lost 0 bases, J lost 7 bases, and 6 bases lay in between. The CDR3 nucleotides are TGTGCCAGCAGCCAAGATTTGGGTGAAAAACTGTTTTTT. Protein product: CASSQDLGEKLFF.

By share of the sample, this clonotype is medium-sized (0.01 to 0.1%). The genes are TRBV4-2 and TRBJ1-1; perhaps TRBD1 as D (5 bases). V gave up 0 bases and J gave up 3 bases, with 17 bases separating them. CDR3 length equals 17 residues. Per the germline V gene, CDR1 is LGHNA and CDR2 is YNFKEQ. The chain's CDR3 is CASSQDMIGAGYTEAFF. CDR3 nucleotide sequence: TGTGCCAGCAGCCAAGATATGATAGGGGCGGGATACACTGAAGCTTTCTTT.

At least ten counts were recorded for this clonotype. The chain carries TRBV2 and TRBJ2-1, with D unresolved. Germline loops: CDR1 SNHLY, CDR2 FYNNEI. This CDR3 contains 15 residues. Trimming removed 3 bases from V and 4 bases from J, with 13 bases in between. The DNA of the CDR3 is TGTGCCAGCAGTGATTGGGCGACCACGTACAATGAGCAGTTCTTC. Translated: CASSDWATTYNEQFF.

This clonotype was detected only a few times. The rearrangement joins TRBV6-5 to TRBJ1-2; D is uncertain. Germline V gives CDR1 MNHEY, CDR2 SVGAGI. CDR3 length: 13 amino acids. V lost 0 bases and J 2 bases, leaving 4 bases between the germline ends. DNA of the CDR3: TGTGCCAGCAGTTACTCGGGGAACTATGGCTACACCTTC. Translating gives CASSYSGNYGYTF.